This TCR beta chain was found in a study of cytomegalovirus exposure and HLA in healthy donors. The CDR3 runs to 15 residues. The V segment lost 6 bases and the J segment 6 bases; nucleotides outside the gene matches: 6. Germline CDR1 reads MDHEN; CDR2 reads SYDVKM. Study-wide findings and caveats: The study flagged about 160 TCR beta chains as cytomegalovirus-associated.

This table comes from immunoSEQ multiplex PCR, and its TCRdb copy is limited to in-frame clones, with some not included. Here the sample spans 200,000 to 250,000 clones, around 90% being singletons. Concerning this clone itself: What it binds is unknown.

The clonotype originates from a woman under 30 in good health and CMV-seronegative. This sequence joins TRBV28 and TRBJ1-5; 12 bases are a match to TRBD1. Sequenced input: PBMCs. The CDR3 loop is CASSWDRGRPQPQHF. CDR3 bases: TGTGCCAGCAGCTGGGACAGGGGGCGACCTCAGCCCCAGCATTTT.